The source of this TCR beta chain is a study of OX40 agonist ivuxolimab in advanced cancers. Trimming removed 4 bases at V and 4 bases at J, with 20 bases between. Germline-derived CDR1 and CDR2 are SGHRS and YFSETQ. This CDR3 comprises 16 residues. Some clones are missing from TCRdb's copy, which holds only in-frame ones; the method was immunoSEQ multiplex PCR. The table has around 60,000 clones, 65% to 85% seen once. The chain uses TRBV5-1 and TRBJ1-2; the D is unclear. This clonotype was obtained from an adult with an advanced solid tumor such as melanoma, head and neck, liver or kidney cancer. Material: CD4+ or CD8+ T cells sorted from blood, obtained in a trial of the OX40 agonist ivuxolimab. CDR3 region: CASSVGLVQTTYGYTF. Here the CDR3 DNA reads TGCGCCAGCAGCGTCGGGCTAGTCCAGACCACCTATGGCTACACCTTC.